Below are 12 T cell receptor beta chains sequenced from a single sample in a study of CD8 T cells in ankylosing spondylitis. In TCRdb, the 5' RACE reads were re-called with MiXCR into one record per CDR3 protein. The top ten clones hold approximately 17% of a sample with approximately 200,000 distinct CDR3 sequences, about 13% of them seen once. Sequencing was carried out using blood, either unsorted or a sorted T cell fraction (not recorded which). The receptors originated from a male donor with ankylosing spondylitis or in good health (not recorded which).

This clonotype was recorded many times. The V call is TRBV10-3, the J call TRBJ2-3, with TRBD2 matching 8 bases. Trimming took 10 bases from V and 0 from J; bases not matched to a gene: 9. Germline CDR1 is ENHRY and CDR2 is SYGVKD. The CDR3 contains 15 residues. CDR3 DNA: TGTGCCACCCTACCCCGGGGGGGCAGCACAGATACGCAGTATTTT. This sequence encodes CATLPRGGSTDTQYF.

This clonotype was seen a handful of times. The chain links TRBV18 to TRBJ2-7; TRBD1 might be the D (5 bases). V lost 6 bases to trimming and J lost 2 bases, with 17 bases between them. The CDR3 loop spans 15 amino acids. Germline CDR1 reads KGHSH; CDR2 reads LQKENI. This chain's CDR3 is CASSPRPRATYEQYF. In DNA form, the CDR3 reads TGTGCCAGCTCCCCTCGGCCCAGGGCTACCTACGAGCAGTACTTC.

The chain employs TRBV19 and TRBJ2-1; D ambiguous. Between the trimmed V and J ends, which lost 5 bases and 0 bases, there was a span of 8 bases. CDR3 size: 14 residues. Germline-derived CDR1 and CDR2 are LNHDA and SQIVND (reference sequence). The CDR3 here is CASSHEDSYNEQFF. Here the CDR3 DNA reads TGTGCCAGTAGTCACGAGGACTCCTACAATGAGCAGTTCTTC.

A few counts support this clonotype. This chain joins TRBV10-3 and TRBJ2-7, with D possibly TRBD2 on 5 matching bases. CDR3 length equals 14 residues. Germline values: CDR1 ENHRY, CDR2 SYGVKD. The germline V and J ends were trimmed by 0 bases and 3 bases, with 9 bases remaining between them. The CDR3 region is CAISESASSYEQYF. The CDR3 coding sequence is TGTGCCATCAGTGAGTCGGCTAGCAGCTACGAGCAGTACTTC.

This clonotype was seen a few times. The rearrangement joins TRBV12-3 or TRBV12-4 to TRBJ2-3; D is tentatively TRBD1 or TRBD2 (5 bases each). CDR3 length equals 16 residues. V was trimmed by 5 bases and J by 2 bases, leaving 17 bases between them. The CDR3, as DNA: TGTGCCAGCAGTGTTGAGGGACCCGCCCTCACAGATACGCAGTATTTT. Its translation: CASSVEGPALTDTQYF.

The V and J genes are TRBV27 and TRBJ2-2, with 11 bases aligning to TRBD2. The CDR3 extends over 15 amino acids. The V and J ends lost 4 bases and 6 bases, in that order; junction bases with no gene match: 4. The germline CDR1 and CDR2 sequences are MNHEY and SMNVEV (reference sequence). CDR3 loop: CASSSGTSGSGELFF. The CDR3 DNA sequence: TGTGCCAGCAGTTCCGGGACTAGCGGTTCCGGGGAGCTGTTTTTT.

This clonotype appeared a few times. This chain's CDR3 is CSARDPGTANNEQFF. In DNA, the CDR3 is TGCAGTGCTAGAGATCCCGGGACAGCCAACAATGAGCAGTTCTTC. V gene TRBV20-1 combines with J gene TRBJ2-1, with 7 bases lining up with TRBD1. Per the germline V gene, CDR1 is DFQATT and CDR2 is SNEGSKA (reference sequence). The CDR3 contains 15 residues. V lost 0 bases and J lost 5; bases outside the gene matches: 7.

The chain carries TRBV12-3 or TRBV12-4 and TRBJ1-2, with D possibly being TRBD1 (6 bases). Trimming took off 3 bases at V and 4 bases at J, with 9 bases between the two ends. The CDR3 runs to 13 residues. The CDR3 nucleotides are TGTGCCAGCAGTTTTTTAGGGGGCTATGGCTACACCTTC. It yields the protein CASSFLGGYGYTF.

Only a few counts were recorded for this clonotype. The chain is built from TRBV20-1 and TRBJ2-5; 15 bases are a match to TRBD2. Germline assignment: CDR1 DFQATT and CDR2 SNEGSKA (reference sequence). The CDR3 consists of 16 residues. V was clipped by 4 bases and J by 5 bases; unmatched bases: 8. The CDR3 sequence: CSAIRTSGGAMETQYF. For the CDR3, the DNA is TGCAGTGCTATTCGGACTAGCGGGGGGGCCATGGAGACCCAGTACTTC.

The rearrangement uses TRBV13 and TRBJ2-1; no firm D call. V was clipped by 5 bases and J by 8 bases, with 10 bases between them. CDR1 PRHDT and CDR2 FYEKMQ come from the germline V gene (reference sequence). There are 12 residues in the CDR3. The CDR3 sequence: CASSHTKYEQFF. The CDR3 nucleotides are TGTGCCAGCAGCCACACTAAGTATGAGCAGTTCTTC.

This clonotype came up a few times. The chain uses TRBV14 and TRBJ1-1; 10 nucleotides align to TRBD1. CDR3 size: 15 residues. The junction had 2 bases not matched to a gene; V was cut back by 4 bases and J by 0 bases. Germline CDR1 SGHDN, CDR2 FVKESK. CDR3 sequence: CASSRDRGLNTEAFF. The CDR3 region has the DNA TGTGCCAGCAGCCGGGACAGGGGCTTGAACACTGAAGCTTTCTTT.

This clonotype was recorded many times. The junction does not match germline at one end; this may be a read error. V usage is TRBV7-9 and J usage is TRBJ2-7, with 7 bases matching TRBD2. From germline, CDR1 is SEHNR and CDR2 FQNEAQ (reference sequence). The CDR3 loop spans 15 amino acids. CDR3 sequence (DNA): TGCGCCAGCAGCTTGGTCGGGGGGAGCTCCTACGAGCAGTACTTC. Translation: CASSLVGGSSYEQYF.